What follows are 16 T cell receptor beta chains derived from one specimen sequenced in a study of cytomegalovirus exposure and HLA in healthy donors. Primers included in the PCR were 60 Vbeta and 13 Jbeta primers. The assay was immunoSEQ multiplex PCR, and TCRdb's table has in-frame clones only and misses some. Among over 100,000 clones listed, over 60% were seen once. The sequencing input was PBMCs. Source of these receptors: a woman in her 30s in good health and CMV-seropositive.

The gene calls are TRBV28 and TRBJ2-3, with 8 bases aligning to TRBD1. Germline CDR1 reads MDHEN; CDR2 reads SYDVKM. This CDR3 is 13 amino acids long. The J segment lost 7 bases and the V segment lost 8 bases, leaving 8 bases of the junction unmatched. As DNA, the CDR3 is TGTGCCAGCGGGACAGGCTTTAGAAATACGCAGTATTTT. This codes for CASGTGFRNTQYF.

This chain joins TRBV7-9 and TRBJ2-7; TRBD1 might be the D (6 bases). Trimming left V 2 bases short and J 2 bases short, with 13 bases between. CDR3 length equals 15 residues. Germline CDR1 SEHNR, CDR2 FQNEAQ (reference sequence). The CDR3 bases are TGTGCCAGCAGCTTACTCGGGACAAAAACCTACGAGCAGTACTTC. It yields the protein CASSLLGTKTYEQYF.

The genes are TRBV2 and TRBJ1-6; D is uncertain. In germline, CDR1 is SNHLY, CDR2 FYNNEI. This CDR3 region has 11 residues. V was pared by 4 bases and J by 8 bases, with 3 bases between. CDR3 DNA: TGTGCCAGCAGTGCCTATTCACCCCTCCACTTT. Protein sequence: CASSAYSPLHF.

On this clone: A read error may produce the germline difference seen at one junction end. J is TRBJ1-1 and V is TRBV5-1; 8 bases match TRBD1. CDR1 is SGHRS, CDR2 YFSETQ, per germline. This CDR3 is 16 amino acids long. In DNA form, the CDR3 reads TGCGCCAGCAGCTTATGGCAGGGGGCCTTGAACGCTGAAGCTTTCTTT. Protein product: CASSLWQGALNAEAFF.

The J gene is TRBJ1-6, the V gene TRBV10-3; TRBD1 agrees at 7 bases. Germline values: CDR1 ENHRY, CDR2 SYGVKD. This CDR3 is 13 amino acids long. With V trimmed by 8 bases and J by 6 bases, 4 bases remained unmatched. The CDR3 here is CAIETGLNSPLHF. The CDR3 bases are TGTGCCATCGAGACAGGGCTTAATTCACCCCTCCACTTT.

The V and J genes are TRBV6-5 and TRBJ2-5, with TRBD1 matching over 8 bases. V was pared by 2 bases and J by 6 bases, with 11 bases of the junction left unmatched. The CDR3 consists of 16 residues. Germline values: CDR1 MNHEY, CDR2 SVGAGI. CDR3 nucleotide sequence: TGTGCCAGCAGTTACACCGGGACAGGAGAGGGGAAGACCCAGTACTTC. It translates to CASSYTGTGEGKTQYF.

The gene calls are TRBV7-9 and TRBJ2-3; 9 nucleotides align to TRBD1. With V trimmed by 11 bases and J by 6 bases, 6 bases remained unmatched. The CDR3 has 12 amino acids. Germline V gene data show CDR1 as SEHNR and CDR2 as FQNEAQ (reference sequence). The DNA of the CDR3 is TGTGCCGGGGGACAGGGTCGGGATACGCAGTATTTT. Protein: CAGGQGRDTQYF.

This chain uses TRBV4-2 with TRBJ2-3; D uncertain. This CDR3 comprises 16 residues. In germline, CDR1 is LGHNA, CDR2 YNFKEQ. V shed 1 base and J shed 0 bases, with 11 bases lying between them. Written as DNA, the CDR3 is TGTGCCAGCAGCCAAGTGTTCCACAGTAGCACAGATACGCAGTATTTT. Translated: CASSQVFHSSTDTQYF.

CDR3 in amino acids: CASSSGTGYEQFF. The CDR3 DNA follows: TGTGCCAGCAGTTCCGGTACAGGATATGAGCAGTTCTTC. This chain links TRBV27 with TRBJ2-1; perhaps TRBD1 as D (5 bases). The CDR3 runs to 13 residues. V was clipped by 4 bases and J by 8 bases, with 12 bases between them. Germline values: CDR1 MNHEY, CDR2 SMNVEV (reference sequence).

This clone turned up a few times. The genes are TRBV15 and TRBJ1-1, with a possible D match to TRBD1 (6 bases). V gave up 0 bases and J gave up 8 bases, with 13 bases separating them. CDR3 size: 14 residues. Germline V gene sequence: CDR1 LNHNV, CDR2 YYDKDF (reference sequence). CDR3 protein: CATSRDWDTLEAFF. CDR3 nucleotide sequence: TGTGCCACCAGCAGAGATTGGGACACGTTGGAAGCTTTCTTT.

The chain links TRBV15 to TRBJ2-5; a possible D gene is TRBD2 (7 bases). From germline, CDR1 is LNHNV and CDR2 YYDKDF (reference sequence). V shed 5 bases and J shed 4 bases, with 14 bases lying between them. This CDR3 comprises 14 residues. CDR3 amino acids: CATSGRGGLETQYF. The CDR3 bases are TGTGCCACCAGCGGTAGGGGGGGCCTAGAGACCCAGTACTTC.

The chain carries TRBV11-1 and TRBJ2-2; possible D gene TRBD2, 7 bases. The germline V gene has CDR1 SGHAT and CDR2 FQDESV (reference sequence). V dropped 5 bases and J dropped 5 bases, with 15 bases sitting between them. The CDR3 contains 15 residues. The CDR3 region has the DNA TGTGCCAGCAGCCCGGGGGGCCAGGGGACCGGGGAGCTGTTTTTT. Protein: CASSPGGQGTGELFF.

The rearrangement links TRBV11-2 to TRBJ2-5; tentative D call: TRBD1 (5 bases). The CDR3 is made up of 15 amino acids. The germline V gene encodes CDR1 SGHAT and CDR2 FQNNGV. V gave up 0 bases and J gave up 3 bases, with 11 bases separating them. The DNA of the CDR3 is TGTGCCAGCAGCTTAGATAGGGGCAGGGAAGAGACCCAGTACTTC. Amino acids: CASSLDRGREETQYF.

V usage is TRBV4-1 and J usage is TRBJ1-4; D gene uncertain. The germline gives CDR1 MGHRA, CDR2 YSYEKL. Deletions cut 6 bases from V and 5 bases from J, with 10 bases between. This CDR3 is built from 13 residues. The CDR3 loop is CASSLWANEKLFF. The CDR3 DNA reads as TGCGCCAGCAGTCTTTGGGCAAATGAAAAACTGTTTTTT.

Here the CDR3 DNA reads TGTGCCAGTCAATACCTGGGGGCACCTACCATGAGCGGCTACACCTTC. Its protein is CASQYLGAPTMSGYTF. V is TRBV6-6 and J is TRBJ1-2; D may be TRBD1 (6 bases). CDR3 length: 16 residues. The germline V and J ends were trimmed by 9 bases and 8 bases, with 28 bases remaining between them. Germline CDR1 is MNHNY and CDR2 is SVGAGI (reference sequence).

This clone was observed a single time. V is TRBV7-8 and J is TRBJ1-4, with D possibly matching TRBD1 (6 bases). With 1 base removed from V and 7 bases from J, the gap between germline ends came to 13 bases. Germline V gene sequence: CDR1 SGHVS, CDR2 FQNEAQ. The CDR3 spans 15 residues. As DNA, the CDR3 is TGTGCCAGCAGCTTAGGGGGGGGGCCGAGTGAAAAACTGTTTTTT. Translation gives CASSLGGGPSEKLFF.